The T cell receptor (beta chain) under discussion was sequenced for a study of technical replicates of blood from several donors. The protocol was immunoSEQ multiplex PCR, while the TCRdb copy is restricted to in-frame clones and leaves out a portion. Found here are 75,000 to 95,000 clones, 80% to 95% of them singletons; the top ten hold approximately 0.3%. CDR1 is SGHRS and CDR2 is YFSETQ in the germline V gene. The CDR3 length is 14 residues. V shed 5 bases and J shed 1 base, with 11 bases lying between them. This TCR was sampled from a human donor in good health. The material sequenced was T cells isolated from PBMCs. The chain couples TRBV5-1 to TRBJ2-3; a possible D gene is TRBD1 (6 bases). DNA of the CDR3: TGCGCCAGCAGGACAGGACAGCGCACAGATACGCAGTATTTT. This sequence encodes CASRTGQRTDTQYF.